Listed below are T cell receptor beta chains from one sample, sequenced in a study of memory CD4+ T cells and cytomegalovirus serostatus. TCRdb's table, derived via immunoSEQ multiplex PCR, lists solely in-frame clones and lacks some. The table lists about 52,000 clones, about 83% of them singletons. Sequenced: memory CD4+ T cells from blood. The receptor source for this set is an adult in good health and CMV-seropositive. CDR3s include the opening cysteine and the closing phenylalanine or tryptophan. A D gene is named only where the DNA matches it firmly.

V gene: TRBV10-1
J gene: TRBJ2-7
D gene: TRBD2
CDR3 protein: CASSDGSGEGYEQYF
CDR3 DNA: TGCGCCAGCAGTGATGGTAGCGGGGAAGGCTACGAGCAGTACTTC

V gene: TRBV28
J gene: TRBJ2-1
D gene: TRBD2
CDR3 protein: CASRRGGRGYNEQFF
CDR3 DNA: TGTGCCAGCAGGCGAGGCGGGAGGGGTTACAATGAGCAGTTCTTC

V gene: TRBV20-1
J gene: TRBJ1-2
D gene: -
CDR3 protein: CSARGGPGLTF
CDR3 DNA: TGCAGTGCTAGAGGGGGCCCCGGTCTCACCTTC

V gene: TRBV18
J gene: TRBJ2-7
D gene: -
CDR3 protein: CASSPPGAGRDHEQYF
CDR3 DNA: TGTGCCAGCTCACCGCCCGGGGCCGGACGAGACCACGAGCAGTACTTC

V gene: TRBV27
J gene: TRBJ1-3
D gene: -
CDR3 protein: CASSSKALSGNTIYF
CDR3 DNA: TGTGCCAGCAGTTCCAAGGCCCTCTCTGGAAACACCATATATTTT

V gene: TRBV9
J gene: TRBJ1-2
D gene: TRBD1
CDR3 protein: CASSTGTGGGYTF
CDR3 DNA: TGTGCCAGCAGCACCGGGACAGGTGGTGGCTACACCTTC

V gene: TRBV5-1
J gene: TRBJ2-1
D gene: TRBD1
CDR3 protein: CASSWSDRADEQFF
CDR3 DNA: TGCGCCAGCAGCTGGTCGGACAGGGCTGATGAGCAGTTCTTC

V gene: TRBV7-9
J gene: TRBJ2-7
D gene: -
CDR3 protein: CASSPSVFEQYF
CDR3 DNA: TGTGCCAGCAGCCCCAGTGTTTTCGAGCAGTACTTC

V gene: TRBV7-9
J gene: TRBJ2-3
D gene: -
CDR3 protein: CASSLGGGASTDTQYF
CDR3 DNA: TGTGCCAGCAGCTTAGGTGGGGGGGCTAGCACAGATACGCAGTATTTT

V gene: TRBV7-2
J gene: TRBJ2-5
D gene: TRBD2
CDR3 protein: CASRAGGLETQYF
CDR3 DNA: TGTGCCAGCAGAGCGGGGGGGCTTGAGACCCAGTACTTC

V gene: TRBV11-1
J gene: TRBJ2-7
D gene: -
CDR3 protein: CASSRGLGRAEQYF
CDR3 DNA: TGTGCCAGCAGTCGAGGACTGGGCAGGGCCGAGCAGTACTTC

V gene: TRBV28
J gene: TRBJ1-2
D gene: TRBD1
CDR3 protein: CASSRTGGRYYGYTF
CDR3 DNA: TGTGCCAGCTCCAGGACAGGGGGCCGATACTATGGCTACACCTTC

V gene: TRBV4-1
J gene: TRBJ2-4
D gene: -
CDR3 protein: CASSPGTSKGIAKNIQYF
CDR3 DNA: TGCGCCAGCAGCCCCGGGACGAGCAAGGGGATAGCCAAAAACATTCAGTACTTC

V gene: TRBV4-3
J gene: TRBJ1-3
D gene: -
CDR3 protein: CASSQVYSSGNTIYF
CDR3 DNA: TGCGCCAGCAGCCAAGTATATTCCTCTGGAAACACCATATATTTT

V gene: TRBV7-9
J gene: TRBJ2-7
D gene: TRBD1
CDR3 protein: CASSPTGSYEQYF
CDR3 DNA: TGTGCCAGCAGCCCGACAGGGAGTTACGAGCAGTACTTC

V gene: TRBV4-2
J gene: TRBJ1-6
D gene: -
CDR3 protein: CASSQGGSPLHF
CDR3 DNA: TGTGCCAGCAGCCAAGGGGGTTCACCCCTCCACTTT

V gene: TRBV10-3
J gene: TRBJ1-1
D gene: -
CDR3 protein: CAIRRGPEFHNLPEAFF
CDR3 DNA: TGTGCCATCCGGCGGGGACCAGAGTTTCACAACCTCCCTGAAGCTTTCTTT